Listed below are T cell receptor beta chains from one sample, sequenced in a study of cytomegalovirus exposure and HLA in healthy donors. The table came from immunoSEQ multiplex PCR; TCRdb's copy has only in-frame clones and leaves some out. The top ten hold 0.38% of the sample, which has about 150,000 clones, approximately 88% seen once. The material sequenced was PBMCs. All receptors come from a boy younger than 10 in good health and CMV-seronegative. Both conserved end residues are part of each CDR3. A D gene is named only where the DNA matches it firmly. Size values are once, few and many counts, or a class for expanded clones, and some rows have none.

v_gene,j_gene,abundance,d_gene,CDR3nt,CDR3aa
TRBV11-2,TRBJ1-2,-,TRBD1,TGTGCCAGCAGCTTTACTGACAGGGGGCGTGACTATGGCTACACCTTC,CASSFTDRGRDYGYTF
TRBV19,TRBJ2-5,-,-,TGTGCCAGTAGTATGCGCCGACAGATTGGCCAAGAGACCCAGTACTTC,CASSMRRQIGQETQYF
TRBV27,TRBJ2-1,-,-,TGTGCCAGCAGTTCCGATTTGACGGGAATGAACTACAATGAGCAGTTCTTC,CASSSDLTGMNYNEQFF
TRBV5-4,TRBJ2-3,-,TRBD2,TGTGCCAGCAGGTTAGCGGGAGGGAGGGCAGATACGCAGTATTTT,CASRLAGGRADTQYF
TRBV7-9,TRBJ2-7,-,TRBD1,TGTGCCAGCAGCTTAGCGAAGGGGGCCGGCTCCTACGAGCAGTACTTC,CASSLAKGAGSYEQYF
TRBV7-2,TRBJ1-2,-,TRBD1,TGTGCCAGCAGCTTCGGCTGGACAGGGGCTTCCTATGGCTACACCTTC,CASSFGWTGASYGYTF
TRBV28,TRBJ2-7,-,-,TGTGCCAGCAGACCCTTGGCGGGGTGGGAGCAGTACTTC,CASRPLAGWEQYF
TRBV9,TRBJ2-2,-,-,TGTGCCAGCAGCGTAGTTCCCGTAGGTACGGGAGCGAACACCGGGGAGCTGTTTTTT,CASSVVPVGTGANTGELFF
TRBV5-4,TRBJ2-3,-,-,TGTGCCAGCAGCCCGCCTGGCGGCGTCGGAGATACGCAGTATTTT,CASSPPGGVGDTQYF
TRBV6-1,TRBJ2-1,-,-,TGTGCCAGCAGTGAAGTTGGGCTTTACAATGAGCAGTTCTTC,CASSEVGLYNEQFF
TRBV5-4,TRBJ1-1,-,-,TGTGCCAGCAGCTCGGGGGGGGGTTACACTGAAGCTTTCTTT,CASSSGGGYTEAFF
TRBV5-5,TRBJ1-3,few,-,TGTGCCAGCAGCTTGGCACAGAGTCGGAACACCATATATTTT,CASSLAQSRNTIYF
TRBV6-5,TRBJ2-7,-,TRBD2,TGTGCCAGCAGTCGTAAGCGGGATGGTTCCTACGAGCAGTACTTC,CASSRKRDGSYEQYF
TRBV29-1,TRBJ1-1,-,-,TGCAGCGTTGACAGGAACCGGAACACTGAAGCTTTCTTT,CSVDRNRNTEAFF
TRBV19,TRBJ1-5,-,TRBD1,TGTGCCAGTAGTGTCCACCCGGGACAGGGCAATCAGCCCCAGCATTTT,CASSVHPGQGNQPQHF